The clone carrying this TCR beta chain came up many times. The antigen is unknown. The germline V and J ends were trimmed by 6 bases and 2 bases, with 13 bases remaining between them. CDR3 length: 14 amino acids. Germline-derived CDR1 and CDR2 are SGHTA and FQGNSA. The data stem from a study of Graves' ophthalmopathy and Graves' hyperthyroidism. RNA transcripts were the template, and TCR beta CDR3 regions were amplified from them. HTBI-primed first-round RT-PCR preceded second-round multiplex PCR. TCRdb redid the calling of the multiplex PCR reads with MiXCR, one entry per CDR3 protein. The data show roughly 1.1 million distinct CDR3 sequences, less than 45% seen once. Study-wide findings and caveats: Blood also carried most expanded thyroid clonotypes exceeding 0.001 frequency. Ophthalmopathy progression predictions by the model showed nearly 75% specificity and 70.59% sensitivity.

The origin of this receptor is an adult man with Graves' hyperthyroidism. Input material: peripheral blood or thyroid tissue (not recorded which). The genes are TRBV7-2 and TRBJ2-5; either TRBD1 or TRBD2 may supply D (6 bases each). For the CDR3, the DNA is TGTGCCAGCAGGTGGGGGGCGGGGCAAGAGACCCAGTACTTC. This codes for CASRWGAGQETQYF.